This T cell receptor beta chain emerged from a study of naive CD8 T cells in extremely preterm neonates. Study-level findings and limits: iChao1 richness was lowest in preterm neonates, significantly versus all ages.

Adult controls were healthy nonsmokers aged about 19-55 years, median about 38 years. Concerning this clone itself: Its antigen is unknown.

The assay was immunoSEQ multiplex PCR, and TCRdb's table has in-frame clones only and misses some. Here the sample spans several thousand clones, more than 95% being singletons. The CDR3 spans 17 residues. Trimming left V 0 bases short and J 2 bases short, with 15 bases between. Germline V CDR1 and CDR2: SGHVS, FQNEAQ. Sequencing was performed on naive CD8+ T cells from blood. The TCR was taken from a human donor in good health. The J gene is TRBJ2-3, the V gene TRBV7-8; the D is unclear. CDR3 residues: CASSLARGPEFTDTQYF. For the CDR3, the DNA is TGTGCCAGCAGCTTAGCTCGTGGCCCCGAATTCACAGATACGCAGTATTTT.